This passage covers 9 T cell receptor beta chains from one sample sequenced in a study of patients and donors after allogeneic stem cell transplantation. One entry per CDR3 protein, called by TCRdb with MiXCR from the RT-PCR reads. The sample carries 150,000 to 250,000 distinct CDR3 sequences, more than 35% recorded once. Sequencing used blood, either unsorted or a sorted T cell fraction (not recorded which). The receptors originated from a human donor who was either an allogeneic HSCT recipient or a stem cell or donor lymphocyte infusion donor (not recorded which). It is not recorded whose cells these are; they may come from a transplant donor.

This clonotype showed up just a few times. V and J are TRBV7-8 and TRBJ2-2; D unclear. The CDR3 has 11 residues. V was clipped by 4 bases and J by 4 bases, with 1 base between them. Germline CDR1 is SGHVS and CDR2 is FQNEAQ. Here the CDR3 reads CASSSTGELFF. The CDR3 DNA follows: TGTGCCAGCAGCTCCACCGGGGAGCTGTTTTTT.

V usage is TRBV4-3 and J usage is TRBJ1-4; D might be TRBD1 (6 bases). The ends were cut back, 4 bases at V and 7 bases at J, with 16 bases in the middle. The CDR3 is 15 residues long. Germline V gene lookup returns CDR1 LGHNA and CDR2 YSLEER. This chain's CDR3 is CASSRLRGGFEKLFF. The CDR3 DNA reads TGCGCCAGCAGCCGGTTAAGAGGGGGGTTTGAAAAACTGTTTTTT.

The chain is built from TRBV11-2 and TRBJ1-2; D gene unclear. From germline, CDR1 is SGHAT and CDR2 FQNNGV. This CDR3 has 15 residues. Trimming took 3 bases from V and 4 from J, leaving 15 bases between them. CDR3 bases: TGTGCCAGCAGCTTTCACAGAATTAGTCCCTATGGCTACACCTTC. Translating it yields CASSFHRISPYGYTF.

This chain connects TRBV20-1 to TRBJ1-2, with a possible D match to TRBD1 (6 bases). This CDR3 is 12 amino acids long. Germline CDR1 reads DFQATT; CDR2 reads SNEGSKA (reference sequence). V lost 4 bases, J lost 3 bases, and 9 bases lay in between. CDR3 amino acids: CSAKQGDYGYTF. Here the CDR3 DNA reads TGCAGTGCTAAACAGGGCGACTATGGCTACACCTTC.

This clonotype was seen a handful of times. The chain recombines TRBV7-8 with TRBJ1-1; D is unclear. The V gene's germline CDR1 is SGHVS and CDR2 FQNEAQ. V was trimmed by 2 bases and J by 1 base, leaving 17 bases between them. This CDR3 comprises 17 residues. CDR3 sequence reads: CASSLIALGGKNTEAFF. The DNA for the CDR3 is TGTGCCAGCAGCTTAATTGCGCTTGGCGGGAAGAACACTGAAGCTTTCTTT.

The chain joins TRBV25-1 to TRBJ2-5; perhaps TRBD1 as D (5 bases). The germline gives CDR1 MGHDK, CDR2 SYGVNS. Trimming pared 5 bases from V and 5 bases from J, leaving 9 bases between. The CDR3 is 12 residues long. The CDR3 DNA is TGTGCCAGCAGTCCAGGGTCGGAGACCCAGTACTTC. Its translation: CASSPGSETQYF.

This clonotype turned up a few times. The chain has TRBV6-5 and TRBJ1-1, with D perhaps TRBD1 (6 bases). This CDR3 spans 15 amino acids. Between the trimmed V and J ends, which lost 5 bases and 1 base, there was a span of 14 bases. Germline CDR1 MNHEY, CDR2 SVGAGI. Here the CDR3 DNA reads TGTGCCAGCAGTACTGGGGGCTTTGAGAACACTGAAGCTTTCTTT. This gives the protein CASSTGGFENTEAFF.

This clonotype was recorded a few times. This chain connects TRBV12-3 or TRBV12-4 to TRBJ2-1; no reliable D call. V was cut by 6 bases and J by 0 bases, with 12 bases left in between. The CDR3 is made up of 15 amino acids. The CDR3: CASSDSLSSYNEQFF. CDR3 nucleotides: TGTGCCAGCAGCGATAGTCTGAGCTCCTACAATGAGCAGTTCTTC.

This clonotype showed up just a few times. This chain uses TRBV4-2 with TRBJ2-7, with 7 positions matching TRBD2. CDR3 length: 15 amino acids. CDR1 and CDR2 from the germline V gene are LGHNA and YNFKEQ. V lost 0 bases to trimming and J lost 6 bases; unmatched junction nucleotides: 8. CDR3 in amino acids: CASSQDLRESAEQYF. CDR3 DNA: TGTGCCAGCAGCCAAGATCTGCGGGAGTCAGCCGAGCAGTACTTC.